The 7 T cell receptor beta chains in this list originate from one sample, sequenced in a study of blood T cells in healthy people across ages. Next came a second PCR, run for roughly 7 to 12 cycles, which used a sample-barcoded 5' primer along with a J-beta primer mix. TCRdb re-called the 5' RACE reads with MiXCR, one entry per CDR3 protein. The data show approximately 780,000 distinct CDR3 sequences, roughly 25% seen once. These records were also assigned to another study, of T cells of mothers and their children.

The sequencing sample was made of blood. The receptors derive from a boy aged 10-17 years in good health.

This clonotype turned up a few times. The chain is built from TRBV29-1 and TRBJ1-2; TRBD1 aligns across 7 bases. The CDR3 has 16 residues. V shed 3 bases and J 1 base; nucleotides not matched to a gene: 11. Per germline, CDR1 SQVTM and CDR2 ANQGSEA. For the CDR3, the DNA is TGCAGCGTTGATTTCGACAGGGCCTCGGGTAACTATGGCTACACCTTC. Translating gives CSVDFDRASGNYGYTF.

This chain uses TRBV7-3 with TRBJ2-5; the D gene could be TRBD1 or TRBD2 (5 bases each). The CDR3 totals 14 residues. V was cut by 11 bases and J by 2 bases, with 18 bases left in between. Germline CDR1 SGHTA, CDR2 FQGTGA. The CDR3 reads CALPFAEGQETQYF. The CDR3 DNA reads TGTGCCTTGCCCTTCGCTGAGGGGCAAGAGACCCAGTACTTC.

This clonotype was found a few times. The chain joins TRBV12-3 or TRBV12-4 to TRBJ1-1; TRBD1 matches 9 bases. V lost 5 bases to trimming and J lost 3 bases; unmatched junction nucleotides: 1. This CDR3 has 13 residues. CDR3 nucleotide sequence: TGTGCCAGCAGTGGGACAGGGCACACTGAAGCTTTCTTT. Translated: CASSGTGHTEAFF.

The chain couples TRBV12-3 or TRBV12-4 to TRBJ1-1; the D is unclear. The ends were cut back, 7 bases at V and 4 bases at J, with 10 bases in the middle. The CDR3 is made up of 12 amino acids. The CDR3 DNA reads as TGTGCCAGCACGGGTAGTTTCACTGAAGCTTTCTTT. Its translation: CASTGSFTEAFF.

The chain joins TRBV11-2 to TRBJ2-1, with 12 positions matching TRBD2. The CDR3 sequence is 19 residues long. V lost 5 bases to trimming and J lost 6 bases; unmatched junction nucleotides: 17. Per the germline V gene, CDR1 is SGHAT and CDR2 is FQNNGV. CDR3 protein: CASSLQSPALAGGCNEQFF. The CDR3 nucleotides are TGTGCCAGCAGCCTTCAATCTCCCGCACTAGCGGGGGGTTGCAATGAGCAGTTCTTC.

In regard to this clonotype: One junction end does not reproduce the germline sequence, and a read error may be involved. J is TRBJ2-1 and V is TRBV3-1; D remains ambiguous. Germline CDR1 reads LGHDT; CDR2 reads YNNKEL (reference sequence). CDR3 length: 14 amino acids. CDR3 residues: CANSIGSGGDEQFF. CDR3 nucleotides: TGTGCCAACAGCATTGGGTCGGGTGGCGATGAGCAGTTCTTC.

This clonotype showed up just a few times. The chain couples TRBV7-3 to TRBJ2-5; TRBD2 aligns across 8 bases. With the DNA end fitting TRBJ2-1 better, the J assignment may be wrong. The germline V gene encodes CDR1 SGHTA and CDR2 FQGTGA. This CDR3 has 21 residues. The DNA for the CDR3 is TGTGCCAGCAGCTTAAAGAGGAAAAGCCTCCTGGCGGGAGGATACTACAATGAGCAGTTCTTC. Translated, it gives CASSLKRKSLLAGGYYNEQFF.